The clone carrying this TCR beta chain has just a few counts. The target antigen is unknown. These data are taken from a study of OX40 agonist ivuxolimab in advanced cancers. Sequenced by immunoSEQ multiplex PCR; TCRdb stores in-frame clones only, minus some. The sample carries 55,000 to 70,000 clones, roughly 87% recorded once. Study-level results: Individuals who were partial responders at 0.1-3.0 mg/kg had clonal expansion that ranked among the lowest. Which antigen the expanded peripheral T cells recognized is unknown.

The CDR3 has 14 residues. Trimming cost V 3 bases and J 6 bases, with 15 bases left between them. Germline lookup yields CDR1 KGHSH and CDR2 LQKENI. The chain links TRBV18 to TRBJ2-7; TRBD1 or TRBD2 may be the D gene (6 bases each). The receptor comes from an adult with an advanced solid tumor such as melanoma, head and neck, liver or kidney cancer. The sample was CD4+ or CD8+ T cells sorted from blood, taken in a trial of the OX40 agonist ivuxolimab. CDR3 in DNA: TGTGCCAGCTCACCGGGAGCTGGGGGGCGCGAGCAGTACTTC. It is translated as CASSPGAGGREQYF.